The 17 T cell receptor beta chains below were found in one sample sequenced in a study of T cell responses to AZD1222 COVID-19 vaccine. Clones were sequenced by immunoSEQ multiplex PCR, and TCRdb holds only the in-frame ones, with some missing. This sample has more than 80,000 clones, with more than 75% found just once. Sequenced here: peripheral blood, sampled on day 0 of AZD1222 vaccination. The receptors were sampled from an adult in good health.

The J gene is TRBJ1-2, the V gene TRBV6-6; tentative D call: TRBD1 (6 bases). V lost 6 bases and J 4 bases, leaving 18 bases between the germline ends. Germline CDR1 and CDR2: MNHNY and SVGAGI (reference sequence). This CDR3 has 15 residues. The CDR3 loop reads CASSQSLGGAYGYTF. CDR3 nucleotides: TGTGCCAGCAGCCAGTCCCTTGGGGGGGCCTATGGCTACACCTTC.

The chain employs TRBV28 and TRBJ1-6, with 10 bases fitting TRBD1. Germline assignment: CDR1 MDHEN and CDR2 SYDVKM. The CDR3 loop spans 14 amino acids. V lost 6 bases and J lost 14; bases outside the gene matches: 10. The CDR3 sequence is CASRPLGTGDTLHF. The DNA for the CDR3 is TGTGCCAGCAGACCCCTCGGGACAGGGGATACCCTCCACTTT.

The genes are TRBV14 and TRBJ1-2; 8 bases line up with TRBD1. CDR3 length: 18 amino acids. Germline V CDR1 and CDR2: SGHDN, FVKESK. Germline trimming cut 1 base from V and 8 bases from J; bases unmatched to any gene: 18. CDR3 sequence: CASSQANKGGRTGHGYTF. The CDR3 coding sequence is TGTGCCAGCAGCCAAGCCAATAAAGGGGGGAGGACAGGGCACGGCTACACCTTC.

This chain connects TRBV11-2 to TRBJ2-2; no definite D call. Trimming removed 0 bases at V and 1 base at J, with 3 bases between. This CDR3 has 14 residues. Germline assignment: CDR1 SGHAT and CDR2 FQNNGV. The CDR3 sequence is CASSLDRNTGELFF. CDR3 coding DNA: TGTGCCAGCAGCTTAGACCGGAACACCGGGGAGCTGTTTTTT.

The chain recombines TRBV5-1 with TRBJ1-1, with TRBD1 identical over 8 bases. CDR1 is SGHRS, CDR2 YFSETQ, per germline. The J segment lost 3 bases and the V segment lost 6 bases, leaving 7 bases of the junction unmatched. This CDR3 region has 14 residues. The CDR3: CASKGQATYTEAFF. CDR3 DNA sequence: TGCGCCAGCAAGGGACAGGCAACTTACACTGAAGCTTTCTTT.

In DNA, the CDR3 is TGCGCCAGCAGCTTGGGGGGTCCGGACCTTGGGACTGAAGCTTTCTTT. It is translated as CASSLGGPDLGTEAFF. V gene TRBV5-1 combines with J gene TRBJ1-1; no reliable D call. This CDR3 region has 16 residues. Trimming pared 0 bases from V and 5 bases from J, leaving 17 bases between. Germline assignment: CDR1 SGHRS and CDR2 YFSETQ.

The chain recombines TRBV4-3 with TRBJ1-5, with 8 bases that match TRBD1. The V segment lost 4 bases and the J segment 4 bases; nucleotides outside the gene matches: 3. This CDR3 comprises 14 residues. Germline V gives CDR1 LGHNA, CDR2 YSLEER. The CDR3, as DNA: TGCGCCAGCAGCCCGGACAGGGTGAATCAGCCCCAGCATTTT. The encoded protein is CASSPDRVNQPQHF.

This clone was seen a few times. This rearrangement joins TRBV6-5 to TRBJ2-7; perhaps D is TRBD1 or TRBD2 (5 bases each). Germline V CDR1 and CDR2: MNHEY, SVGAGI. Trimming removed 5 bases at V and 5 bases at J, with 19 bases between. This CDR3 spans 15 amino acids. The CDR3 is CASSRGAALPHEQYF. The CDR3 DNA reads TGTGCCAGCAGTAGAGGGGCAGCATTGCCCCACGAGCAGTACTTC.

The J gene is TRBJ1-4, the V gene TRBV7-2, with a weak D call TRBD1 (5 bases). There are 14 residues in the CDR3. In germline, CDR1 is SGHTA, CDR2 FQGNSA. Trimming shortened V by 5 bases and J by 5 bases, and 12 bases separated the two germline ends. The CDR3 region has the DNA TGTGCCAGCAGCCGGGACTACAGAAATGAAAAACTGTTTTTT. This sequence encodes CASSRDYRNEKLFF.

V gene TRBV11-3 combines with J gene TRBJ2-2; perhaps TRBD2 as D (5 bases). The CDR3 has 16 residues. V was clipped by 1 base and J by 7 bases, with 16 bases between them. CDR1 is SGHNT and CDR2 is YENEEA in the germline V gene. This CDR3 is CASSLGLEGFGGELFF. The CDR3 DNA reads TGTGCCAGCAGCTTAGGGCTTGAGGGTTTTGGCGGGGAGCTGTTTTTT.

J is TRBJ2-1 and V is TRBV19; 12 bases match TRBD2. Losses at the gene ends were 6 bases for V and 5 bases for J; bases not matched to a gene: 5. This CDR3 spans 15 amino acids. Germline CDR1 LNHDA, CDR2 SQIVND (reference sequence). The CDR3 loop is CASRATSGGNNEQFF. CDR3 bases: TGTGCCAGTAGGGCGACTAGCGGGGGAAACAATGAGCAGTTCTTC. The full variable domain, in which reference TRBV19 and TRBJ2-1 provide the parts outside the CDR3, is DGGITQSPKYLFRKEGQNVTLSCEQNLNHDAMYWYRQDPGQGLRLIYYSQIVNDFQKGDIAEGYSVSREKKESFPLTVTSAQKNPTAFYLCASRATSGGNNEQFFGPGTRLTVL.

This clone was seen a single time. This rearrangement joins TRBV6-5 to TRBJ1-6; 7 bases are shared with TRBD1. The V segment lost 2 bases and the J segment 7 bases; nucleotides outside the gene matches: 8. This CDR3 spans 16 amino acids. Germline V CDR1 and CDR2: MNHEY, SVGAGI. The CDR3 here is CASSYRAGGPNSPLHF. As DNA, the CDR3 is TGTGCCAGCAGTTACAGGGCAGGGGGACCGAATTCACCCCTCCACTTT.

The gene calls are TRBV6-5 and TRBJ1-5; possible D gene TRBD1, 6 bases. Trimming removed 7 bases at V and 5 bases at J, with 9 bases between. Germline assignment: CDR1 MNHEY and CDR2 SVGAGI. The CDR3 sequence is 12 residues long. In nucleotides, the CDR3 is TGTGCCAGCAACCAGGGGTATCAGCCCCAGCATTTT. Amino acids: CASNQGYQPQHF.

This clone is a singleton in its sample. The chain couples TRBV5-6 to TRBJ1-2, with D tentatively TRBD1 (5 bases). Germline V gene lookup returns CDR1 SGHDT and CDR2 YYEEEE. The CDR3 totals 16 residues. Trimming removed 1 base from V and 1 base from J, with 14 bases in between. For the CDR3, the DNA is TGTGCCAGCAGCTTGTTGTCCCAGGGCATTAACTATGGCTACACCTTC. This codes for CASSLLSQGINYGYTF.

The chain carries TRBV18 and TRBJ2-3; no reliable D call. This CDR3 has 13 residues. Germline CDR1 and CDR2: KGHSH and LQKENI. Trimming stripped 0 bases from V and 2 bases from J, with 3 bases between. The CDR3 bases are TGTGCCAGCTCACCACCCGTCACAGATACGCAGTATTTT. This codes for CASSPPVTDTQYF.

Notes on this clone: Compared with germline, one end of the junction differs, possibly owing to a read error. The CDR3 spells CASSFPADPISF. The CDR3 DNA follows: TGTGCCAGCAGCTTCCCCGCCGATCCCATCTCTTTT. This rearrangement joins TRBV7-2 to TRBJ1-6; D is unresolved. CDR1 is SGHTA, CDR2 FQGNSA, per germline. This CDR3 contains 12 residues.

V gene TRBV4-3 combines with J gene TRBJ1-2; a weak D match, TRBD1 (5 bases). The CDR3 runs 17 residues. Germline V CDR1 and CDR2: LGHNA, YSLEER. V was pared by 4 bases and J by 5 bases, with 23 bases between. The CDR3 loop reads CASSLFRQGGLGYGYTF. Written as DNA, the CDR3 is TGCGCCAGCAGCCTGTTCCGGCAGGGCGGTCTTGGGTATGGCTACACCTTC.